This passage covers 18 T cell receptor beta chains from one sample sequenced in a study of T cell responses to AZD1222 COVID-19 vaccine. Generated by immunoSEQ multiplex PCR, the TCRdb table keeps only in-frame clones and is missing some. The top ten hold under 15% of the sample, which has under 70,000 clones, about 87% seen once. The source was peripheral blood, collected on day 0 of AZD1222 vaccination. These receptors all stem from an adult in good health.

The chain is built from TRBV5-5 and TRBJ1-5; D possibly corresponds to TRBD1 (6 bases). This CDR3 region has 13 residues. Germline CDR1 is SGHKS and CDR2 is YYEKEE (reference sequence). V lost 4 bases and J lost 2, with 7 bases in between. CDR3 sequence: CASSRTGNQPQHF. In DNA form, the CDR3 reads TGTGCCAGCAGCCGGACAGGCAATCAGCCCCAGCATTTT.

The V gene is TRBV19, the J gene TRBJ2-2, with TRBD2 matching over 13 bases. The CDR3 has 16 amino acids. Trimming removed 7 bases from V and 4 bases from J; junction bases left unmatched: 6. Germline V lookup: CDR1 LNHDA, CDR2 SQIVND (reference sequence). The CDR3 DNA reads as TGTGCCAGTAACCAACTAGCGGGAGGGCCCACCGGGGAGCTGTTTTTT. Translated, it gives CASNQLAGGPTGELFF. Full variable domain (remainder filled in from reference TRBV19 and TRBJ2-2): DGGITQSPKYLFRKEGQNVTLSCEQNLNHDAMYWYRQDPGQGLRLIYYSQIVNDFQKGDIAEGYSVSREKKESFPLTVTSAQKNPTAFYLCASNQLAGGPTGELFFGEGSRLTVL.

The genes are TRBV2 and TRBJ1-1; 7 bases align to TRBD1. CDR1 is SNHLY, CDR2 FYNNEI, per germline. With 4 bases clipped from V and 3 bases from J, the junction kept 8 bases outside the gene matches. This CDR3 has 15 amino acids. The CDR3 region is CASSVYRGADTEAFF. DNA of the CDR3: TGTGCCAGCAGTGTATACAGGGGTGCGGACACTGAAGCTTTCTTT.

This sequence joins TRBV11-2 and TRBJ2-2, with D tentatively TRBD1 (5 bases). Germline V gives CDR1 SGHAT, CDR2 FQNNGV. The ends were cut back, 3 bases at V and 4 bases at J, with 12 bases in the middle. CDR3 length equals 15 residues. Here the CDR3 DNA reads TGTGCCAGCAGCTTTCTAGGGGCCGGCACCGGGGAGCTGTTTTTT. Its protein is CASSFLGAGTGELFF.

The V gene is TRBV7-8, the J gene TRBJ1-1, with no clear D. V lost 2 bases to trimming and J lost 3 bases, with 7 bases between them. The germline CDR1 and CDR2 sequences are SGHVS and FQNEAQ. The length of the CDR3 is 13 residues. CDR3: CASSLWEDTEAFF. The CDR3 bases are TGTGCCAGCAGCTTATGGGAGGACACTGAAGCTTTCTTT.

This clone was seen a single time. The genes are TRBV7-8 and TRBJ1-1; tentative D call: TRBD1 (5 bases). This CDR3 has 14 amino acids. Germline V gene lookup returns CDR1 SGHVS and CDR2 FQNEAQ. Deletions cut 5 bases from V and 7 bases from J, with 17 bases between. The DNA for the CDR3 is TGTGCCAGCAGCCAAACGACAGTATCCATTGAAGCTTTCTTT. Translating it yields CASSQTTVSIEAFF.

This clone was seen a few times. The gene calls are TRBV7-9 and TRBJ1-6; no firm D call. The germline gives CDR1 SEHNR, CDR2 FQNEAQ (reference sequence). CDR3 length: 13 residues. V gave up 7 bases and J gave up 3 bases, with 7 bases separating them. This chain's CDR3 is CASTAGYNSPLHF. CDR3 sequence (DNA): TGTGCCAGCACCGCGGGCTATAATTCACCCCTCCACTTT.

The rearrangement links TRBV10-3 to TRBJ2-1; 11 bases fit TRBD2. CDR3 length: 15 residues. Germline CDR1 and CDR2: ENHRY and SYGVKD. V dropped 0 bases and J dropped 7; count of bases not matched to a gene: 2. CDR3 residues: CAISESTSGRNEQFF. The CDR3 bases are TGTGCCATCAGTGAGTCCACTAGCGGGAGAAATGAGCAGTTCTTC.

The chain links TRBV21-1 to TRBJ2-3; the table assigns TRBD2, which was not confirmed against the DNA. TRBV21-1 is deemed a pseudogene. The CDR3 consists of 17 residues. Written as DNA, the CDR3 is TGTGCCAGCAGCATAACCGGACTAGCGGAGGGGGAAGATACGCAGTATTTT. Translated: CASSITGLAEGEDTQYF.

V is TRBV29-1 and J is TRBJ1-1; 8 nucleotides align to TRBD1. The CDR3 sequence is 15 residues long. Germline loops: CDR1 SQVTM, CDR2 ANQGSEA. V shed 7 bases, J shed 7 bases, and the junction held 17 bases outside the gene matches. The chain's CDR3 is CSALIQGARVSEAFF. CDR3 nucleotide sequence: TGCAGCGCATTAATTCAGGGGGCGCGAGTCAGTGAAGCTTTCTTT.

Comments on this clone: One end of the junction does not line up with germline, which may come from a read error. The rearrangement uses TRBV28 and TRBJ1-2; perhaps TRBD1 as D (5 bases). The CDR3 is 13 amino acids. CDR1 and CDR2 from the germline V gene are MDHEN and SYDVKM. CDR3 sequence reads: CASSQTATHPGIF. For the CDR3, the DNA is TGTGCCAGCAGTCAGACAGCCACCCACCCTGGAATCTTC.

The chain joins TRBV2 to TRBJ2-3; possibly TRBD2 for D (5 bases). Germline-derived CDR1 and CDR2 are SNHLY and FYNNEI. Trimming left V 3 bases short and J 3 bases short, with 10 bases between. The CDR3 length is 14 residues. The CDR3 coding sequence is TGTGCCAGCAGTGATTTGGAGGTAACAGATACGCAGTATTTT. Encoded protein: CASSDLEVTDTQYF.

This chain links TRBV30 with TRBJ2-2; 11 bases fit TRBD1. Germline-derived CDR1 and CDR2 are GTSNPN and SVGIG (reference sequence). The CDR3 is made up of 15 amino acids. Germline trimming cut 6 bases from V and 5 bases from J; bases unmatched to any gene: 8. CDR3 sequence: CACWGTGGWTGELFF. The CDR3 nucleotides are TGTGCCTGTTGGGGGACAGGGGGGTGGACCGGGGAGCTGTTTTTT.

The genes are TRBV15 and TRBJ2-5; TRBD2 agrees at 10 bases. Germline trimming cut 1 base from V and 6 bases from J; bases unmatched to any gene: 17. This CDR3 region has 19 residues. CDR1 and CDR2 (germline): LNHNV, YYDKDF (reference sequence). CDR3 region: CATSRAASGSLISSQTQYF. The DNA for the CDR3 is TGTGCCACCAGCAGAGCGGCTAGCGGGAGTCTTATCTCTTCGCAGACCCAGTACTTC.

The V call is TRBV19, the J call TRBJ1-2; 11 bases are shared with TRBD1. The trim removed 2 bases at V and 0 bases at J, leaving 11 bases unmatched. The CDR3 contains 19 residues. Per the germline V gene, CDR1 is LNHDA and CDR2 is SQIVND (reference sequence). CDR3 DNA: TGTGCCAGTAGTATACCCCCCTGGACAGGGGGCCCTTCTAACTATGGCTACACCTTC. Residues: CASSIPPWTGGPSNYGYTF.

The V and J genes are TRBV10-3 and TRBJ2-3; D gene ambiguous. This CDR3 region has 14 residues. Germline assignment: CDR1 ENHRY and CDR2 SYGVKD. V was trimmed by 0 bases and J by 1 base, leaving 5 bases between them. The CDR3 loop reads CAISESGGTDTQYF. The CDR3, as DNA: TGTGCCATCAGTGAGTCGGGCGGCACAGATACGCAGTATTTT.

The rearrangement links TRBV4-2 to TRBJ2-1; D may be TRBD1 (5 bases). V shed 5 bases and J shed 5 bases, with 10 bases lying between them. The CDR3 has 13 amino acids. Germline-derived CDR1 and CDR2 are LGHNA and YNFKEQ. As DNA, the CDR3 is TGTGCCAGCAGCGTCGGACAAAACAATGAGCAGTTCTTC. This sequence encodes CASSVGQNNEQFF.

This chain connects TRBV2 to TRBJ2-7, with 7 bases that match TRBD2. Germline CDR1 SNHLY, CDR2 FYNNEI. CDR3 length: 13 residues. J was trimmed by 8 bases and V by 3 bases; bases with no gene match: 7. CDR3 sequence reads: CASSEGLPLKQYF. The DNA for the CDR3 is TGTGCCAGCAGTGAGGGACTACCCCTCAAGCAGTACTTC.